The source of this T cell receptor beta chain is a study of blood T cell repertoires in COVID-19. Across the whole study: PBMCs, B-cell-depleted T cells, or T cells were the source of the cDNA or gDNA that made up the material.

Germline CDR1 reads SGDLS; CDR2 reads YYNGEE. This CDR3 contains 14 residues. V lost 5 bases to trimming and J lost 7 bases; unmatched junction nucleotides: 7. Authors' methods: Using reference gene primer amplification, nucleated cell counts were estimated. The data were produced by immunoSEQ multiplex PCR, yet TCRdb's version contains in-frame clones alone and is incomplete. For V, J and clone size, that table is used; D and trimming come from the DNA. The data show a few hundred thousand clones, 85% to 90% seen once. Two negative PCRs, clearance, or symptom resolution characterized the recovered Cohort 3 donors.

Sequencing was performed on PBMCs or T cells enriched from blood (not recorded which). The receptor's source is a woman between 18 and 29 years old who had recovered from COVID-19. The V and J genes are TRBV9 and TRBJ2-1; the match to TRBD1 covers 9 bases. The CDR3 sequence: CASSVTGGDNEQFF. CDR3 DNA: TGTGCCAGCAGTGTGACAGGGGGAGATAATGAGCAGTTCTTC.